Listed below are T cell receptor beta chains from one sample, sequenced in a study of PD-L1 blockade in urothelial cancer. The data were produced by immunoSEQ multiplex PCR, yet TCRdb's version contains in-frame clones alone and is incomplete. In the table there are nearly 45,000 clones, around 82% of which are singletons. The sequencing here drew on PBMCs, taken around atezolizumab (anti-PD-L1) treatment. These receptors all come from a man aged 60 to 75 with urothelial cancer. Both conserved end residues are part of each CDR3. A D gene is named only where the DNA matches it firmly. Clone size is given for some rows only: seen once, a few or many times, or a class if the clone is expanded.

size,length,J,V,D,DNA,CDR3
few,15,TRBJ1-2,TRBV6-5,.,TGTGCCAGCAGTAACACCGGTACAGGCAACTATGGCTACACCTTC,CASSNTGTGNYGYTF
.,14,TRBJ2-3,TRBV19,.,TGTGCCAGTAGTACCCCAGGGAGGTCAGATACGCAGTATTTT,CASSTPGRSDTQYF
.,14,TRBJ2-5,TRBV27,.,TGTGCCAGCAGTCCCATCCGAGAGCGGGAGACCCAGTACTTC,CASSPIRERETQYF
.,16,TRBJ2-7,TRBV19,TRBD1,TGTGCCAGTAGTATAGGAGGGACAGGGAGCTCCTACGAGCAGTACTTC,CASSIGGTGSSYEQYF
.,14,TRBJ2-5,TRBV11-1,.,TGTGCCAGCAGCTTAGGGACATCCCAAGAGACCCAGTACTTC,CASSLGTSQETQYF
.,15,TRBJ1-6,TRBV28,.,TGTGCCAGCAGTTCCTTTTCGCAGGGATACTCACCCCTCCACTTT,CASSSFSQGYSPLHF
.,14,TRBJ1-3,TRBV11-2,.,TGTGCCAGCAGCACGGGGGGGGCTGGAAACACCATATATTTT,CASSTGGAGNTIYF
.,13,TRBJ1-2,TRBV5-6,TRBD1,TGTGCCAGCAGGGGACAGGGGAACTATGGCTACACCTTC,CASRGQGNYGYTF
.,13,TRBJ1-3,TRBV28,.,TGTGCCAGCATCATGGGGAGGGGAAACACCATATATTTT,CASIMGRGNTIYF
.,14,TRBJ1-6,TRBV5-1,TRBD1,TGCGCCAGCAGCTTAGGACAGGATAATTCACCCCTCCACTTT,CASSLGQDNSPLHF
once,15,TRBJ1-5,TRBV10-2,TRBD1,TGCGCCAGCAGTTGGACAGGGGGGTACAATCAGCCCCAGCATTTT,CASSWTGGYNQPQHF
.,18,TRBJ2-4,TRBV5-1,TRBD1,TGCGCCAGCAGCTTGGGGGGGACAGGCCCACTAGCCAAAAACATTCAGTACTTC,CASSLGGTGPLAKNIQYF
.,13,TRBJ1-3,TRBV28,.,TGTGCCAGCAGTTCACAACAGGGAAACACCATATATTTT,CASSSQQGNTIYF
once,14,TRBJ2-3,TRBV30,TRBD2,TGTGCAACTGGCGCGGGAGGGCCGACAGATACGCAGTATTTT,CATGAGGPTDTQYF
.,13,TRBJ2-7,TRBV5-6,.,TGTGCCAGCAGCTTGGCGGCCGCGGACGAGCAGTACTTC,CASSLAAADEQYF
.,13,TRBJ2-7,TRBV5-4,.,TGTGCCAGCAGCTCAGGGACTGGCTACGAGCAGTACTTC,CASSSGTGYEQYF
.,15,TRBJ2-5,TRBV27,TRBD2,TGTGCCAGCAGTCCGGGACCAGCGGGAGGGGAGACCCAGTACTTC,CASSPGPAGGETQYF
.,17,TRBJ2-5,TRBV7-9,TRBD2,TGTGCCAGCAGCTTTGGACTAGCGGGAGGGCCGTTGGAGACCCAGTACTTC,CASSFGLAGGPLETQYF
few,12,TRBJ2-4,TRBV7-9,.,TGTGCCAGCAGCTTAGAGGGACTTACGGGGGTCTTC,CASSLEGLTGVF
.,14,TRBJ2-7,TRBV5-6,TRBD2,TGTGCCAGCAGCTCCGGGACTAGCACCTACGAGCAGTACTTC,CASSSGTSTYEQYF
.,16,TRBJ1-1,TRBV28,TRBD1,TGTGCCAGCAGCCTACCGTCCGGACAGGAGAACACTGAAGCTTTCTTT,CASSLPSGQENTEAFF
once,16,TRBJ2-3,TRBV19,TRBD1,TGTGCCAGTAGTGTCAGGACAGGGCTGGGAGCAGATACGCAGTATTTT,CASSVRTGLGADTQYF
.,14,TRBJ2-7,TRBV10-2,TRBD1,TGCGCCACCCATCCCCCGGACAGGGATCTCGAGCAGTACTTC,CATHPPDRDLEQYF
.,15,TRBJ2-6,TRBV6-6,.,TGTGCCAGCACCCCTCGGAGGGCTGGGGCCAACGTCCTGACTTTC,CASTPRRAGANVLTF
.,15,TRBJ2-1,TRBV6-1,.,TGTGCCAGCAGTGAAGGGGGCCTTCGGTACGATGAGCAGTTCTTC,CASSEGGLRYDEQFF
.,15,TRBJ1-1,TRBV10-2,TRBD1,TGCGCCAGCAGTGATAGCCGACAGGGCGACACTGAAGCTTTCTTT,CASSDSRQGDTEAFF
.,14,TRBJ2-3,TRBV5-1,TRBD1,TGCGCCAGCAGCCTAGGGGACAGGGCAGATACGCAGTATTTT,CASSLGDRADTQYF
.,16,TRBJ2-3,TRBV11-3,TRBD1,TGTGCCAGCAGCTCTGCAGGGGGCTTCGGGTCGGGTACGCAGTATTTT,CASSSAGGFGSGTQYF
.,12,TRBJ1-2,TRBV28,.,TGTGCCAGCAGTCTGGGCCTTTATGGCTACACCTTC,CASSLGLYGYTF
.,15,TRBJ1-2,TRBV6-1,.,TGTGCCAGCAGTGCGCTCAGGTCTGCGACCTATGGCTACACCTTC,CASSALRSATYGYTF
.,14,TRBJ2-1,TRBV5-1,TRBD2,TGCGCCAGCAGCGCCGGTCCCGGGGGGAATGAGCAGTTCTTC,CASSAGPGGNEQFF
few,13,TRBJ2-3,TRBV5-1,.,TGCGCCAGCAGCAAGGGGGGGACAGATACGCAGTATTTT,CASSKGGTDTQYF
.,13,TRBJ1-2,TRBV28,.,TGTGCCAGCAGGGGGGGTTTTAACTATGGCTACACCTTC,CASRGGFNYGYTF
.,14,TRBJ1-4,TRBV5-8,.,TGTGCCAGCAGCCTAGGGAGTTTTAATGAAAAACTGTTTTTT,CASSLGSFNEKLFF
.,14,TRBJ1-2,TRBV14,.,TGTGCCAGCAGCCAAGACAGGGTAAACTATGGCTACACCTTC,CASSQDRVNYGYTF
once,14,TRBJ2-7,TRBV7-2,TRBD1,TGTGCCAGCAGCTTGACAGGGAATACGTACGAGCAGTACTTC,CASSLTGNTYEQYF
.,16,TRBJ2-4,TRBV19,.,TGTGCCAGTAGTATAACTAGGGAGATAGCCAAAAACATTCAGTACTTC,CASSITREIAKNIQYF
.,14,TRBJ1-3,TRBV11-2,.,TGTGCCAGCAGCGACTTACGCGGTGGAAACACCATATATTTT,CASSDLRGGNTIYF
.,12,TRBJ1-1,TRBV19,.,TGTGCCAGTATGGACAGTCTAATCGGGGCTTTCTTT,CASMDSLIGAFF
.,15,TRBJ2-2,TRBV2,TRBD2,TGTGCCAGCAGTATCAGCGGGAGGGCGAGCGGGGAGCTGTTTTTT,CASSISGRASGELFF
few,11,TRBJ2-7,TRBV20-1,TRBD2,TGCAGTGCTTCTAGCGGTTACGAGCAGTACTTC,CSASSGYEQYF
.,18,TRBJ2-3,TRBV19,TRBD2,TGTGCCAGTAGTATAGGGCTAGCGGGGGGGCGAAATACAGATACGCAGTATTTT,CASSIGLAGGRNTDTQYF
.,13,TRBJ2-5,TRBV7-9,.,TGTGCCAGCAGCTTTTTCAGGGGAGAGACCCAGTACTTC,CASSFFRGETQYF
.,16,TRBJ2-3,TRBV6-5,TRBD2,TGTGCCAGCAGTTCCGAGCGGGGGGGCGATAAAGATACGCAGTATTTT,CASSSERGGDKDTQYF
few,16,TRBJ2-2,TRBV5-1,TRBD2,TGCGCCAGCAGGGAGCTAAGGACTAGCAACACCGGGGAGCTGTTTTTT,CASRELRTSNTGELFF
.,14,TRBJ1-2,TRBV7-6,TRBD1,TGTGCCAGCAGCTCCGGGACAGGGAACTATGGCTACACCTTC,CASSSGTGNYGYTF
.,15,TRBJ2-1,TRBV6-5,TRBD2,TGTGCCAGCAAGACCACTAGCGGGCCTTACAATGAGCAGTTCTTC,CASKTTSGPYNEQFF
.,17,TRBJ1-1,TRBV14,.,TGTGCCAGCAGCCAAGATCTTGGGGGGGGAGTGAGCACTGAAGCTTTCTTT,CASSQDLGGGVSTEAFF
.,13,TRBJ1-3,TRBV30,.,TGTGCCTGGAGCATGTGGGGGGTAAACACCATATATTTT,CAWSMWGVNTIYF
once,15,TRBJ2-5,TRBV4-2,.,TGTGCCAGCAGCCAGTCCCGGGAGCCTAAATGGACCCAGTACTTC,CASSQSREPKWTQYF
.,14,TRBJ2-7,TRBV11-2,TRBD2,TGTGCCAGCAGCTTAGGGGCGGGAGCCTACGAGCAGTACTTC,CASSLGAGAYEQYF
.,18,TRBJ2-2,TRBV18,TRBD2,TGTGCCAGCTCACCCCTCCCTAGCGGACCACCGAACACCGGGGAGCTGTTTTTT,CASSPLPSGPPNTGELFF
.,14,TRBJ2-3,TRBV7-8,TRBD2,TGTGCCAGCAGCGCGACTAGCGTCCCAGATACGCAGTATTTT,CASSATSVPDTQYF